Listed below are T cell receptor beta chains from one sample, sequenced in a study of blood T cell repertoires in COVID-19. Assay used: immunoSEQ multiplex PCR; TCRdb lists only in-frame clones, some missing. The data contain under 300,000 clones, over 80% of them seen just once; the ten biggest clones take up about 1.9%. The sequencing sample was made of peripheral blood. These receptors were taken from a man in his thirties or forties who had recovered from COVID-19. The CDR3 runs from the conserved cysteine through the conserved F or W. A D gene is named only where the DNA matches it firmly. Some rows mark clone size as missing; the rest say once, few, many or name a class of expanded clone.

abundance | j_gene | d_gene | v_gene | CDR3nt | CDR3aa
. | TRBJ1-5 | . | TRBV6-5 | TGTGCCAGCAGTTCAAGTCAACAGGGCTCTCAGCCCCAGCATTTT | CASSSSQQGSQPQHF
. | TRBJ1-5 | . | TRBV11-2 | TGTGCCAGCAGCTTAGTGGCAGGGGATCAGCCCCAGCATTTT | CASSLVAGDQPQHF
once | TRBJ1-3 | TRBD1 | TRBV6-5 | TGTGCCAGCAGCGGTACAGGGGGCTCTGGAAACACCATATATTTT | CASSGTGGSGNTIYF
. | TRBJ2-1 | . | TRBV5-5 | TGTGCCAGCAGCGCACCTGGGGGGAATGAGCAGTTCTTC | CASSAPGGNEQFF
. | TRBJ1-5 | . | TRBV18 | TGTGCCAGCTCACCCTACCCAGGGGATAGCAATCAGCCCCAGCATTTT | CASSPYPGDSNQPQHF
once | TRBJ1-4 | TRBD1 | TRBV6-1 | TGTGCCAGCAGTGATAGACAGGGATTTAATGAAAAACTGTTTTTT | CASSDRQGFNEKLFF
. | TRBJ2-4 | . | TRBV12-3/TRBV12-4 | TGTGCCAGCAGTTCTAGTGTGGGCATTCAGTACTTC | CASSSSVGIQYF
. | TRBJ1-1 | . | TRBV11-2 | TGTGCCAGCAGCTGGGGGGGGACTGAAGCTTTCTTT | CASSWGGTEAFF
. | TRBJ2-5 | TRBD2 | TRBV9 | TGTGCCAGCAGCGTAGACGTAGCGGGGGGACAAGAGACCCAGTACTTC | CASSVDVAGGQETQYF
. | TRBJ2-3 | TRBD2 | TRBV7-8 | TGTGCCAGCAGCTTATTTCGAGCGGGGGCCACAGATACGCAGTATTTT | CASSLFRAGATDTQYF
once | TRBJ2-5 | . | TRBV5-4 | TGTGCCAGCAGCTCCCGGACGACAGTGGAGACCCAGTACTTC | CASSSRTTVETQYF
. | TRBJ1-2 | . | TRBV4-1 | TGCGCCAGCAGCGCGCGCAGGGTCAGGCAAAACTATGGCTACACCTTC | CASSARRVRQNYGYTF
. | TRBJ1-1 | TRBD1 | TRBV4-1 | TGCGCCAGCAGCCAAGGACAGGGGAACACTGAAGCTTTCTTT | CASSQGQGNTEAFF
. | TRBJ1-1 | TRBD1 | TRBV29-1 | TGCAGCGTTGCGGGACAGGGAATCACTGAAGCTTTCTTT | CSVAGQGITEAFF
few | TRBJ1-6 | TRBD1 | TRBV9 | TGTGCCAGCAGCGTAGGAGGACAGGGCGGCTCCTATAATTCACCCCTCCACTTT | CASSVGGQGGSYNSPLHF
. | TRBJ2-3 | . | TRBV11-3 | TGTGCCAGCAGCTTAGGTTTTTCTAGCACAGATACGCAGTATTTT | CASSLGFSSTDTQYF
. | TRBJ2-1 | TRBD2 | TRBV2 | TGTGCCAGCAGTGTGTCCGCTAGCGGCAACAATGAGCAGTTCTTC | CASSVSASGNNEQFF
. | TRBJ1-4 | TRBD1 | TRBV6-6 | TGTGCCAGCAGTTGGGGGAGGACAGGGGGCGAAAAACTGTTTTTT | CASSWGRTGGEKLFF
few | TRBJ1-1 | . | TRBV6-5 | TGTGCCAGCAGTCCCTGGGCCGGGAACACTGAAGCTTTCTTT | CASSPWAGNTEAFF
. | TRBJ2-3 | TRBD2 | TRBV7-8 | TGTGCCAGCAGCTTAGTGCATCGCGGGGGGAGAGATACGCAGTATTTT | CASSLVHRGGRDTQYF
. | TRBJ1-1 | . | TRBV5-1 | TGCGCCAGCACCCCAGAGGTCATGAACACTGAAGCTTTCTTT | CASTPEVMNTEAFF
. | TRBJ1-5 | TRBD1 | TRBV5-8 | TGTGCCAGCAGCTCAGACAGGGGTCGTAGCAATCAGCCCCAGCATTTT | CASSSDRGRSNQPQHF
. | TRBJ1-5 | TRBD1 | TRBV10-2 | TGCGCCAGCAGTTTTTTTCCCGACAGGGATCAGCCCCAGCATTTT | CASSFFPDRDQPQHF
. | TRBJ2-1 | . | TRBV11-1 | TGTGCCAGCAGCCGTAACGGGGGATTTGAGCAGTTCTTC | CASSRNGGFEQFF
. | TRBJ1-1 | TRBD1 | TRBV11-2 | TGTGCCAGCAGTTTCGACAGGGTCACTGAAGCTTTCTTT | CASSFDRVTEAFF
. | TRBJ2-3 | TRBD1 | TRBV7-9 | TGTGCCAGCAGCCATACTACAGGGGGCCTCACAGATACGCAGTATTTT | CASSHTTGGLTDTQYF
once | TRBJ1-1 | TRBD1 | TRBV6-6 | TGTGCCAGCAGTCCCGGGACAGGGGAAGAGATGAACACTGAAGCTTTCTTT | CASSPGTGEEMNTEAFF
. | TRBJ2-7 | . | TRBV9 | TGTGCCAGCAGCCCACTCGGACAGAATTCCTACGAGCAGTACTTC | CASSPLGQNSYEQYF
many | TRBJ1-2 | TRBD1 | TRBV27 | TGTGCCAGCAGTTTGTCCGGGACAGGGAAACGAGGCTACACCTTC | CASSLSGTGKRGYTF
. | TRBJ2-5 | TRBD1 | TRBV11-2 | TGTGCCAGCAGATGGACAGGGAATGAAGAGACCCAGTACTTC | CASRWTGNEETQYF
. | TRBJ2-3 | . | TRBV5-1 | TGCGCCAGCAGCCCCCTCGGCGGTGGAGATACGCAGTATTTT | CASSPLGGGDTQYF
. | TRBJ2-1 | TRBD1 | TRBV7-9 | TGTGCCAGCAGCTTACGGGACAGGGCCTACAATGAGCAGTTCTTC | CASSLRDRAYNEQFF
. | TRBJ2-1 | TRBD2 | TRBV19 | TGTGCCAGTAGTATAGGAACTAGCGGACTTGGTGAGCAGTTCTTC | CASSIGTSGLGEQFF
. | TRBJ2-3 | TRBD1 | TRBV28 | TGTGCCAGCACCAAGGGGACAGGGGGGCCGACTAGCACAGATACGCAGTATTTT | CASTKGTGGPTSTDTQYF
. | TRBJ1-1 | . | TRBV6-5 | TGTGCCAGCAGTTACTCGATCGGAGGAAGTTGGACTGAAGCTTTCTTT | CASSYSIGGSWTEAFF
. | TRBJ1-1 | . | TRBV9 | TGTGCCAGCAGCGTAGGGGCAGGGAACACTGAAGCTTTCTTT | CASSVGAGNTEAFF
. | TRBJ2-1 | TRBD1 | TRBV11-2 | TGTGCCAGCAGCTCGCAGGGGGCCTTATACAATGAGCAGTTCTTC | CASSSQGALYNEQFF
. | TRBJ2-7 | TRBD2 | TRBV20-1 | TGCAGTGCTAGTGTTGGGAGCGGGGCCATCTACGAGCAGTACTTC | CSASVGSGAIYEQYF
. | TRBJ1-2 | TRBD1 | TRBV4-2 | TGTGCCAGCAGCCAAGAAACGGGACAGACGGATAACTATGGCTACACCTTC | CASSQETGQTDNYGYTF
. | TRBJ1-2 | TRBD1 | TRBV19 | TGTGCCAGTAGTGTAACCGGGACAGGGAACTATGGCTACACCTTC | CASSVTGTGNYGYTF
once | TRBJ1-4 | . | TRBV28 | TGTGCCAGCAGTTTACTCCAGCCCGCGGCAACTAATGAAAAACTGTTTTTT | CASSLLQPAATNEKLFF
. | TRBJ2-1 | TRBD1 | TRBV5-1 | TGCGCCAGCGGTTTCGGGACAGGGAATGAGCAGTTCTTC | CASGFGTGNEQFF
. | TRBJ2-7 | . | TRBV6-4 | TGTGCCAGCAGACCCGACAGGCAGGTCGATTACGAGCAGTACTTC | CASRPDRQVDYEQYF
. | TRBJ1-1 | TRBD1 | TRBV5-1 | TGCGCCAGCAGCCCGCGGACAGGGATGGGTGAAGCTTTCTTT | CASSPRTGMGEAFF
. | TRBJ1-2 | TRBD1 | TRBV2 | TGTGCCAGCAGTGAAACACAGGGGCATGGCTACACCTTC | CASSETQGHGYTF
once | TRBJ1-5 | . | TRBV20-1 | TGCAGTGCTAGTTGGGCACGGGAGGGGCCCCAGCATTTT | CSASWAREGPQHF
. | TRBJ2-3 | TRBD2 | TRBV14 | TGTGCCAGCAGCCCCGGAAAAAGACTAGCGGGGCTTAGCACAGATACGCAGTATTTT | CASSPGKRLAGLSTDTQYF
. | TRBJ1-1 | . | TRBV5-1 | TGCGCCAGCAGCCAATCGAGGAACACTGAAGCTTTCTTT | CASSQSRNTEAFF
. | TRBJ2-5 | . | TRBV5-1 | TGCGCCAGCAGCTTCAGGGTGGGCTTAGAGACCCAGTACTTC | CASSFRVGLETQYF
. | TRBJ2-1 | TRBD2 | TRBV7-2 | TGTGCCAGCAGCTCCGTGGGTGGGACTAGCGGGTCCAATGAGCAGTTCTTC | CASSSVGGTSGSNEQFF
. | TRBJ1-1 | TRBD1 | TRBV7-9 | TGTGCCAGCAGCTTTGAGACAGGGGGGACGACTGAAGCTTTCTTT | CASSFETGGTTEAFF
. | TRBJ2-5 | TRBD1 | TRBV5-1 | TGCGCCAGCAGCGCCCGACAGGGGCTGAGGTCCCAAGAGACCCAGTACTTC | CASSARQGLRSQETQYF
. | TRBJ2-1 | TRBD2 | TRBV4-1 | TGCGCCAGCAGCCAAGATCCCGCAGCGGGGGGCTACAATGAGCAGTTCTTC | CASSQDPAAGGYNEQFF
. | TRBJ2-7 | . | TRBV5-1 | TGCGCCAGCAGCATAAGATTAGGCGGCTCCTACGAGCAGTACTTC | CASSIRLGGSYEQYF
. | TRBJ2-3 | TRBD2 | TRBV18 | TGTGCCAGCTCACCTCGGACTAGCGGGAGCACAGATACGCAGTATTTT | CASSPRTSGSTDTQYF
. | TRBJ2-2 | . | TRBV9 | TGTGCCAGCAGCAAAAGACCGGAGTGGGACACCGGGGAGCTGTTTTTT | CASSKRPEWDTGELFF
. | TRBJ1-2 | . | TRBV5-1 | TGCGCCAGCAGCTTGGAAAGGGGCTATGGCTACACCTTC | CASSLERGYGYTF
. | TRBJ1-6 | TRBD1 | TRBV3-1/TRBV3-2 | TGTGCCAGCAGCCTAGGACAGGGAAATTCACCCCTCCACTTT | CASSLGQGNSPLHF
. | TRBJ2-3 | . | TRBV2 | TGTGCCAGCAGTGAAGCGCCCTACACAGATACGCAGTATTTT | CASSEAPYTDTQYF